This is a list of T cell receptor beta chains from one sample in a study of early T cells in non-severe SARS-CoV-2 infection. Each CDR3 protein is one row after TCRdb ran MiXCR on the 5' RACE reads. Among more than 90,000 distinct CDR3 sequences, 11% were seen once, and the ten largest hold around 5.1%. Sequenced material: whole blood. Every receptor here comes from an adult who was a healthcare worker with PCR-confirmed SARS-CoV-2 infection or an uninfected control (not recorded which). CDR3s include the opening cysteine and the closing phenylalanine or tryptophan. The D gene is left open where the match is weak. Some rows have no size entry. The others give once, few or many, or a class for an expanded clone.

CDR3: CASGPRGRETQYF
DNA: TGTGCCAGCGGACCGAGGGGGAGAGAGACCCAGTACTTC
J: TRBJ2-5
V: TRBV6-6
size: few
D: .

CDR3: CASSLVLRDEAFF
DNA: TGTGCCAGCAGCTTAGTTCTGCGGGATGAAGCTTTCTTT
J: TRBJ1-1
V: TRBV11-1
size: .
D: .

CDR3: CSASPRAGSSYEQYF
DNA: TGCAGTGCTAGCCCCAGGGCGGGGAGCTCCTACGAGCAGTACTTC
J: TRBJ2-7
V: TRBV20-1
size: many
D: .

CDR3: CASSRYDRGRLPLYQETQYF
DNA: TGTGCCAGCAGCAGATATGACAGGGGGAGACTACCCCTATACCAAGAGACCCAGTACTTC
J: TRBJ2-5
V: TRBV7-8
size: many
D: TRBD1

CDR3: CSARDPKRYEQYF
DNA: TGCAGTGCTAGAGATCCGAAACGCTACGAGCAGTACTTC
J: TRBJ2-7
V: TRBV20-1
size: many
D: .

CDR3: CASSVAGNQPQHF
DNA: TGTGCCAGCAGTGTGGCCGGCAATCAGCCCCAGCATTTT
J: TRBJ1-5
V: TRBV2
size: .
D: .

CDR3: CASSEIAPGHLTF
DNA: TGTGCCAGCAGTGAAATTGCTCCGGGACATCTGACCTTC
J: TRBJ1-2
V: TRBV2
size: many
D: .

CDR3: CASSQVAAGGPISNEQFF
DNA: TGTGCCAGCAGCCAAGTGGCAGCGGGAGGGCCGATAAGCAATGAGCAGTTCTTC
J: TRBJ2-1
V: TRBV4-2
size: many
D: TRBD2

CDR3: CSVASGQAMNTEAFF
DNA: TGCAGCGTTGCCTCAGGACAGGCCATGAACACTGAAGCTTTCTTT
J: TRBJ1-1
V: TRBV29-1
size: .
D: TRBD1

CDR3: CASSLVPGDGTEAFF
DNA: TGCGCCAGCAGCTTGGTCCCAGGGGATGGCACTGAAGCTTTCTTT
J: TRBJ1-1
V: TRBV5-1
size: .
D: .

CDR3: CSAGLAGGPGGTDTQYF
DNA: TGCAGCGCTGGACTAGCGGGAGGGCCTGGCGGCACAGATACGCAGTATTTT
J: TRBJ2-3
V: TRBV29-1
size: .
D: TRBD2

CDR3: CSAREPNLPYEQYF
DNA: TGCAGTGCTAGAGAGCCAAACCTCCCCTACGAGCAGTACTTC
J: TRBJ2-7
V: TRBV20-1
size: few
D: .